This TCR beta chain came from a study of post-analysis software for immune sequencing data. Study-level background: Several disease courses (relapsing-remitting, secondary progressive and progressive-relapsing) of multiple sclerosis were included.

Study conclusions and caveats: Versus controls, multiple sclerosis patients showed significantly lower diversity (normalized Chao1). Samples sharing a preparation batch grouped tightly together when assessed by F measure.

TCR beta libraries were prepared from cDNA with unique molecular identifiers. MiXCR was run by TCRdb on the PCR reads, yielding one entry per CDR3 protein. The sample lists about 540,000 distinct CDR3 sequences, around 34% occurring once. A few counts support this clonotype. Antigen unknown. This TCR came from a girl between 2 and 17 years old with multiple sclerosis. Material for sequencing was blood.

In nucleotides, the CDR3 is TGTGCCAGCAGCTCCGGACAGGGGGATGCTGGCTACACCTTC. It translates to CASSSGQGDAGYTF. This chain uses TRBV7-9 with TRBJ1-2, with 10 bases identical to TRBD1. The V segment lost 4 bases and the J segment 7 bases; nucleotides outside the gene matches: 6. CDR1 is SEHNR, CDR2 FQNEAQ, per germline (reference sequence). CDR3 length: 14 residues.